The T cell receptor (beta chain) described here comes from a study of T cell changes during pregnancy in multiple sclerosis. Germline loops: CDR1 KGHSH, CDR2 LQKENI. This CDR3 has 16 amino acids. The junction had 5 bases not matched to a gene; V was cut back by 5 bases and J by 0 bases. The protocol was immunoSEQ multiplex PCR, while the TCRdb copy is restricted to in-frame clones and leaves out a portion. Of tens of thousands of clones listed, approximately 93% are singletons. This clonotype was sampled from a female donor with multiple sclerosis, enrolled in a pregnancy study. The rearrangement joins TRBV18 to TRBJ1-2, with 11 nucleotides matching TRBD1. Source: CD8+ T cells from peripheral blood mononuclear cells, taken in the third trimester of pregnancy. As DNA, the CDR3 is TGTGCCAGCTCATTGGGACAGGGGGGACCTAACTATGGCTACACCTTC. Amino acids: CASSLGQGGPNYGYTF.